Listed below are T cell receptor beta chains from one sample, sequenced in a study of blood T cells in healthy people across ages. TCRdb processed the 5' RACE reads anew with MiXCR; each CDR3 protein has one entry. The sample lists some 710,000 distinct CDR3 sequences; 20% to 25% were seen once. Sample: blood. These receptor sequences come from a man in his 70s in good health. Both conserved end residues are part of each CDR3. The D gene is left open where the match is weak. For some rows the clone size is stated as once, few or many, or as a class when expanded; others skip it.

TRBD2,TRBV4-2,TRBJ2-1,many,CASSRMLAGGPPEQFF,TGTGCCAGCAGCCGTATGCTAGCGGGAGGGCCACCTGAGCAGTTCTTC
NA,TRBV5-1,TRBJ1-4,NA,CASSVRTGGEEKLFF,TGCGCCAGCAGCGTCCGGACCGGCGGGGAGGAAAAACTGTTTTTT
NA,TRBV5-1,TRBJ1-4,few,CASSLVEGEKLFF,TGCGCCAGCAGCTTGGTAGAGGGTGAAAAACTGTTTTTT
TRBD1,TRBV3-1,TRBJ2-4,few,CASSHGTGAQNIQYF,TGTGCCAGCAGCCATGGGACAGGGGCCCAAAACATTCAGTACTTC
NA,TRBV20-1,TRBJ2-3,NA,CSAFPGQPTDTQYF,TGCAGTGCTTTCCCGGGACAACCCACAGATACGCAGTATTTT
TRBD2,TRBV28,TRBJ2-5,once,CASSPGIISGGAVETQYF,TGTGCCAGCAGTCCCGGAATAATTAGCGGGGGGGCCGTTGAGACCCAGTACTTC
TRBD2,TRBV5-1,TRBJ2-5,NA,CASTITSGGAETQYF,TGCGCCAGCACCATAACTAGCGGGGGGGCGGAGACCCAGTACTTC
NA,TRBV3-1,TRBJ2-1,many,CASSQVYNEQFF,TGTGCCAGCAGCCAAGTGTACAATGAGCAGTTCTTC
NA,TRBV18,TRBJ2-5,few,CASSPSWGEETQYF,TGTGCCAGCTCACCGAGCTGGGGTGAGGAGACCCAGTACTTC
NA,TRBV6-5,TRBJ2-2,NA,CASSTARELFF,TGTGCCAGCAGTACCGCCCGGGAGCTGTTTTTT
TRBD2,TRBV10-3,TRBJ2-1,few,CAISIGGAYNEQFF,TGTGCCATCAGTATCGGGGGGGCCTACAATGAGCAGTTCTTC
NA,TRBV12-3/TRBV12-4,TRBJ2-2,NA,CASRPSVGMSTGELFF,TGTGCCAGCAGACCGAGTGTGGGAATGAGCACCGGGGAGCTGTTTTTT
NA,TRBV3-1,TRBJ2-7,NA,CASSQLRGYEQYF,TGTGCCAGCAGCCAACTAAGGGGGTATGAGCAGTACTTC
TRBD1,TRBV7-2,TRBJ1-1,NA,CASGAYDGTAWDTEAFF,TGTGCCAGCGGAGCTTACGACGGGACAGCTTGGGACACTGAAGCTTTCTTT
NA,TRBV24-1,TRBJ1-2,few,CATSDCLPGLIPGYTF,TGTGCCACCAGTGATTGCCTCCCAGGTTTAATTCCTGGCTACACCTTC
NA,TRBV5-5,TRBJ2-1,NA,CASSRIGLYYNEQFF,TGTGCCAGCAGCCGCATAGGCCTATACTACAATGAGCAGTTCTTC
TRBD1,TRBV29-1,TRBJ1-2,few,CSVENGIDRGLGYTF,TGCAGCGTTGAAAATGGGATCGACAGGGGGCTGGGCTACACCTTC
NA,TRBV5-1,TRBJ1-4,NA,CASSLGGTATEKLFF,TGCGCCAGCAGCCTGGGAGGGACGGCGACAGAAAAACTGTTTTTT
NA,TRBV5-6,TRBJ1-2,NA,CASSLVTAYGYTF,TGTGCCAGCAGCTTGGTCACAGCCTATGGCTACACCTTC
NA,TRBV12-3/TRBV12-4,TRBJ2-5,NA,CASSLRGPGQETQYF,TGTGCCAGCAGTTTGCGGGGGCCAGGACAAGAGACCCAGTACTTC
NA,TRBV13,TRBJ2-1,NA,CASSLGRPGNEQFF,TGTGCCAGCAGCTTGGGCAGGCCCGGGAATGAGCAGTTCTTC
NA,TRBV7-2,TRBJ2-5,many,CASSLAGTIETQYF,TGTGCCAGCAGCTTAGCCGGGACCATAGAGACCCAGTACTTC
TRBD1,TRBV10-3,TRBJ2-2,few,CAIRPIQGTGELFF,TGTGCCATCAGACCCATACAGGGGACCGGGGAGCTGTTTTTT
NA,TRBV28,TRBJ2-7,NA,CASSSWGDTSSYEQYF,TGTGCCAGCAGTTCTTGGGGGGACACTAGCTCCTACGAGCAGTACTTC
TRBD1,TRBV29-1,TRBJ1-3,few,CSAWDRSSGNTIYF,TGCAGCGCCTGGGACAGGAGCTCTGGAAACACCATATATTTT
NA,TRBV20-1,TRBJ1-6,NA,CSARAGKGGNSPLHF,TGCAGTGCTAGGGCGGGGAAAGGAGGTAATTCACCCCTCCACTTT
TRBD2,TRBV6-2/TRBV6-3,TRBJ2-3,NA,CASSDPTSGSTDTQYF,TGTGCCAGCTCGGACCCGACTAGCGGGAGCACAGATACGCAGTATTTT
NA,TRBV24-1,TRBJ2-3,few,CATSDPQGSLKNTQYF,TGTGCCACCAGTGACCCTCAGGGGTCGCTTAAGAATACGCAGTATTTT
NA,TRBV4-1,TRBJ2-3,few,CASSQDVFTDTQYF,TGCGCCAGCAGCCAAGATGTATTCACAGATACGCAGTATTTT